Listed here are 25 T cell receptor beta chains from one sample, sequenced in a study of shared clonotypes between healthy human individuals. Produced via immunoSEQ multiplex PCR; TCRdb's table is partial and in-frame only. The repertoire holds millions of clones, with 85% to 95% as singletons. Sequenced input: naive CD4+ T cells from PBMCs. Subset described: CD45RA+ positively selected. The receptor source for this set is a man in his late teens or twenties in good health. Some clones in this sample may be carry-over from other donors' samples.

The rearrangement links TRBV6-6 to TRBJ2-7; 7 nucleotides agree with TRBD1. There are 15 residues in the CDR3. Trimming cost V 6 bases and J 5 bases; bases outside gene matches: 13. Looked up from germline, CDR1 is MNHNY and CDR2 is SVGAGI (reference sequence). The CDR3 nucleotides read TGTGCCAGCAGACATCGGGACAGCTTCTTCGACGAGCAGTACTTC. It translates to CASRHRDSFFDEQYF.

This chain connects TRBV4-2 to TRBJ2-7, with TRBD1 as a possible D gene (5 bases). Per the germline V gene, CDR1 is LGHNA and CDR2 is YNFKEQ. The V gene lost 5 bases and the J gene lost 6 bases, with 17 bases spanning the gap. CDR3 length: 14 amino acids. CDR3 protein: CASSLGQGKGEQYF. CDR3 coding DNA: TGTGCCAGCAGCTTGGGGCAGGGAAAAGGCGAGCAGTACTTC.

V gene TRBV4-1 combines with J gene TRBJ2-5; no reliable D call. Germline lookup yields CDR1 MGHRA and CDR2 YSYEKL. This CDR3 spans 15 amino acids. With 1 base removed from V and 1 base from J, the gap between germline ends came to 10 bases. This CDR3 reads CASSQGLGLQETQYF. CDR3 sequence (DNA): TGCGCCAGCAGCCAAGGCCTAGGGCTCCAAGAGACCCAGTACTTC.

The chain combines TRBV18 with TRBJ2-7, with TRBD2 matching over 7 bases. Germline CDR1 is KGHSH and CDR2 is LQKENI. V was clipped by 0 bases and J by 6 bases; unmatched bases: 8. The CDR3 covers 15 residues. For the CDR3, the DNA is TGTGCCAGCTCACCACCTGCTAGCGGTGGCGGCGAGCAGTACTTC. Its translation is CASSPPASGGGEQYF.

The rearrangement joins TRBV7-2 to TRBJ2-3; no firm D call. From germline, CDR1 is SGHTA and CDR2 FQGNSA. Between the trimmed V and J ends, which lost 4 bases and 5 bases, there was a span of 10 bases. The CDR3 spans 13 residues. CDR3 region: CASSSGPIDTQYF. The DNA for the CDR3 is TGTGCCAGCAGCTCTGGCCCGATAGATACGCAGTATTTT.

The chain couples TRBV27 to TRBJ1-2; TRBD1 might be the D (5 bases). There are 14 residues in the CDR3. V was pared by 1 base and J by 7 bases, with 13 bases between. CDR1 is MNHEY and CDR2 is SMNVEV in the germline V gene (reference sequence). The CDR3 DNA reads TGTGCCAGCAGTTTATTGCAGGGTTCGGGTGGCTACACCTTC. Amino acid sequence: CASSLLQGSGGYTF.

V is TRBV29-1 and J is TRBJ2-1, with D hard to call. Germline V CDR1 and CDR2: SQVTM, ANQGSEA. This CDR3 region has 11 residues. Here the CDR3 reads CSLYIYNEQFF. CDR3 coding DNA: TGCAGTCTTTATATTTACAATGAGCAGTTCTTC.

The V gene is TRBV9, the J gene TRBJ1-5; 8 bases agree with TRBD1. CDR1 and CDR2 from the germline V gene are SGDLS and YYNGEE. CDR3 length: 16 amino acids. V gave up 7 bases and J gave up 7 bases; unmatched junction bases: 16. CDR3 in amino acids: CASGDSPGGAGQPQHF. The CDR3 nucleotides read TGTGCCAGCGGCGATTCTCCAGGGGGCGCGGGACAGCCCCAGCATTTT.

The genes are TRBV14 and TRBJ1-3; D is ambiguous. Germline lookup yields CDR1 SGHDN and CDR2 FVKESK. The length of the CDR3 is 16 residues. Trimming left V 1 base short and J 0 bases short, with 10 bases between. CDR3 region: CASSQVTGSSGNTIYF. As DNA, the CDR3 is TGTGCCAGCAGCCAAGTGACGGGCAGCTCTGGAAACACCATATATTTT.

The J gene is TRBJ2-7, the V gene TRBV6-5, with 7 bases identical to TRBD2. With 0 bases clipped from V and 6 bases from J, the junction kept 11 bases outside the gene matches. The CDR3 sequence is 16 residues long. Germline V gives CDR1 MNHEY, CDR2 SVGAGI. The CDR3 sequence is CASSYSWGGRDPEQYF. The CDR3 DNA follows: TGTGCCAGCAGTTACTCCTGGGGCGGGAGAGATCCCGAGCAGTACTTC.

The gene calls are TRBV30 and TRBJ2-7; tentative D call: TRBD2 (5 bases). Per germline, CDR1 GTSNPN and CDR2 SVGIG (reference sequence). Trimming pared 0 bases from V and 4 bases from J, leaving 13 bases between. This CDR3 comprises 14 residues. In DNA, the CDR3 is TGTGCCTGGAGTGTACCGGGAATTGGGTACGAGCAGTACTTC. Its protein is CAWSVPGIGYEQYF.

The V and J genes are TRBV29-1 and TRBJ1-3; D not resolved. Trimming removed 4 bases from V and 4 bases from J, with 14 bases in between. Germline CDR1 and CDR2: SQVTM and ANQGSEA. CDR3 length equals 14 residues. CDR3 region: CSVVETGIGNTIYF. CDR3 nucleotide sequence: TGCAGCGTTGTGGAAACCGGGATCGGAAACACCATATATTTT.

This rearrangement joins TRBV28 to TRBJ1-2, with D possibly being TRBD1 (6 bases). Trimming removed 5 bases at V and 3 bases at J, with 13 bases between. Germline V gives CDR1 MDHEN, CDR2 SYDVKM. The CDR3 spans 14 residues. CDR3 residues: CASSIRQVYYGYTF. CDR3 nucleotide sequence: TGTGCCAGCAGTATAAGACAGGTATACTATGGCTACACCTTC.

V is TRBV4-3 and J is TRBJ1-3; D is undetermined. Trimming cost V 2 bases and J 2 bases, with 10 bases left between them. This CDR3 spans 15 amino acids. The germline gives CDR1 LGHNA, CDR2 YSLEER. The CDR3, as DNA: TGCGCCAGCAGCCAAACAAGCTTACCTGGAAACACCATATATTTT. Amino acids: CASSQTSLPGNTIYF.

The chain employs TRBV5-4 and TRBJ2-5; a weak D match, TRBD1 (6 bases). The V and J ends lost 0 bases and 5 bases respectively, with 11 bases between them. The CDR3 length is 14 residues. Looked up from germline, CDR1 is SGHNT and CDR2 is YYREEE (reference sequence). CDR3: CASSLGGPAETQYF. In DNA, the CDR3 is TGTGCCAGCAGCTTGGGGGGGCCCGCGGAGACCCAGTACTTC.

There are a few counts of this clone. CDR3 nucleotides: TGTGCCAGCAGCGTCGGGACAGGGCGGCTCTACGAGCAGTACTTC. The encoded protein is CASSVGTGRLYEQYF. This sequence joins TRBV7-3 and TRBJ2-7, with 9 bases matching TRBD1. Losses at the gene ends were 5 bases for V and 3 bases for J; bases not matched to a gene: 8. This CDR3 contains 15 residues. Germline V lookup: CDR1 SGHTA, CDR2 FQGTGA.

V and J are TRBV19 and TRBJ1-5; D not certain. This CDR3 has 16 amino acids. Germline loops: CDR1 LNHDA, CDR2 SQIVND (reference sequence). V was trimmed by 3 bases and J by 4 bases, leaving 16 bases between them. The CDR3 bases are TGTGCCAGTAGTATTCAGGAGGCCACCGGGAATCAGCCCCAGCATTTT. Amino acid sequence: CASSIQEATGNQPQHF.

In DNA, the CDR3 is TGTGCCAGCAGCCCCAGGGGAGCGAACACTGAAGCTTTCTTT. It codes for CASSPRGANTEAFF. The genes are TRBV5-4 and TRBJ1-1, with a possible D match to TRBD1 (6 bases). V was shortened by 4 bases and J by 1 base, with 11 bases between the two germline ends. Germline lookup yields CDR1 SGHNT and CDR2 YYREEE (reference sequence). CDR3 size: 14 residues.

The rearrangement links TRBV20-1 to TRBJ2-5; the D is unclear. V lost 5 bases and J 2 bases, leaving 6 bases between the germline ends. CDR1 and CDR2 from the germline V gene are DFQATT and SNEGSKA (reference sequence). The CDR3 length is 11 residues. CDR3 protein: CSAWQQETQYF. CDR3 DNA: TGCAGTGCTTGGCAGCAAGAGACCCAGTACTTC.

In DNA, the CDR3 is TGTGCCAGCAGTGCGACGCCGGGACAGGAAGGAAACACCATATATTTT. This codes for CASSATPGQEGNTIYF. The chain carries TRBV6-1 and TRBJ1-3; 8 positions agree with TRBD1. The CDR3 consists of 16 residues. Trimming took 4 bases from V and 4 from J; bases not matched to a gene: 9. Germline V gives CDR1 MNHNS, CDR2 SASEGT.

This clone showed up just once. This chain joins TRBV2 and TRBJ1-3, with TRBD1 identical over 7 bases. Germline V gene lookup returns CDR1 SNHLY and CDR2 FYNNEI. The CDR3 runs 14 residues. Trimming took 6 bases from V and 5 from J; bases not matched to a gene: 7. CDR3 nucleotide sequence: TGTGCCAGCAGAGAAAGGGGGCTTAGAAACACCATATATTTT. Translating gives CASRERGLRNTIYF. Variable domain in full (rest from reference TRBV2 and TRBJ1-3): EPEVTQTPSHQVTQMGQEVILRCVPISNHLYFYWYRQILGQKVEFLVSFYNNEISEKSEIFDDQFSVERPDGSNFTLKIRSTKLEDSAMYFCASRERGLRNTIYFGEGSWLTVV.

The chain uses TRBV6-5 and TRBJ1-2; D is possibly TRBD1 (5 bases). Trimming took 5 bases from V and 4 from J, leaving 14 bases between them. This CDR3 is built from 14 residues. Germline CDR1 is MNHEY and CDR2 is SVGAGI. In DNA form, the CDR3 reads TGTGCCAGCAGTATTTTTCAGGGTAGCTATGGCTACACCTTC. As protein: CASSIFQGSYGYTF.

V gene TRBV19 combines with J gene TRBJ2-1, with 8 bases aligning to TRBD1. This CDR3 spans 13 amino acids. Unmatched junction bases numbered 5, after V lost 5 bases and J lost 8 bases. Germline V gives CDR1 LNHDA, CDR2 SQIVND (reference sequence). CDR3 loop: CASSALDRDEQFF. The CDR3 DNA sequence: TGTGCCAGTAGTGCCCTGGACAGGGATGAGCAGTTCTTC.

The DNA for the CDR3 is TGTGCCAGCAGTTCCACGTCCCTGGGACAGGGGAGCTCTGGGGCCAACGTCCTGACTTTC. This gives the protein CASSSTSLGQGSSGANVLTF. V gene TRBV28 combines with J gene TRBJ2-6, with 10 bases matching TRBD1. With V trimmed by 4 bases and J by 0 bases, 12 bases remained unmatched. The length of the CDR3 is 20 residues. Germline-derived CDR1 and CDR2 are MDHEN and SYDVKM.

The V call is TRBV27, the J call TRBJ1-2; D is possibly TRBD1 (5 bases). Germline V gene sequence: CDR1 MNHEY, CDR2 SMNVEV (reference sequence). The CDR3 runs to 15 residues. V dropped 5 bases and J dropped 5 bases, with 18 bases sitting between them. Here the CDR3 reads CASSRSPGTRYGYTF. For the CDR3, the DNA is TGTGCCAGCAGTCGGTCCCCCGGGACCCGATATGGCTACACCTTC.